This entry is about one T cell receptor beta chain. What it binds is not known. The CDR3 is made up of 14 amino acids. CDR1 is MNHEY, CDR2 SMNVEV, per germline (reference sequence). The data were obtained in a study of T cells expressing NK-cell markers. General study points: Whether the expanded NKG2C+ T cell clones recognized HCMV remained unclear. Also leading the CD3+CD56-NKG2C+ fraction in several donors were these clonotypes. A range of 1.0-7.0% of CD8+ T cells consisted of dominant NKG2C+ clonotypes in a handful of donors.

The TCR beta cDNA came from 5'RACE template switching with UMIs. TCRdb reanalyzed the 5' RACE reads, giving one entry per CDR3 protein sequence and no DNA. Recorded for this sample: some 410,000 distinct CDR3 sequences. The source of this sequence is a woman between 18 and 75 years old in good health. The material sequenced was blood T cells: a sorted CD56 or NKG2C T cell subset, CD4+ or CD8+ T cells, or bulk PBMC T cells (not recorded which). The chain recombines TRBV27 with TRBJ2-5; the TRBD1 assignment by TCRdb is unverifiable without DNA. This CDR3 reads CASSLYRGEETQYF.